This TCR beta chain comes out of a study of cytomegalovirus exposure and HLA in healthy donors. Points from the study as a whole: Rarity marked most TCR sequences, yet some public TCRs occurred in many donors. According to an earlier analysis, most TCR beta V segments yielded productive rearrangements about 90% or about 30% of the time.

PCR employed 60 Vbeta and 13 Jbeta primers. Measured with immunoSEQ multiplex PCR; TCRdb has only the in-frame clones, and not every one. The table has some 150,000 clones, roughly 80% seen once. CDR1 is SGDLS, CDR2 YYNGEE, per germline. V shed 6 bases and J shed 0 bases, with 12 bases lying between them. The CDR3 contains 14 residues. As to this clone: Its cognate antigen is unknown.

The J gene is TRBJ1-1, the V gene TRBV9; D unresolved. The receptor comes from a woman in her forties or fifties in good health and CMV-seronegative. Sequencing was done on a sample of PBMCs. The CDR3 DNA follows: TGTGCCAGCACACGGGGTTTCCTGAACACTGAAGCTTTCTTT. Protein sequence: CASTRGFLNTEAFF.